The 3 T cell receptor beta chains below come from one sample, sequenced in a study of high-grade serous ovarian cancer treatment subgroups. Tumor samples were obtained before definitive surgery or chemotherapy. Sequencing was performed with immunoSEQ multiplex PCR; in TCRdb, only in-frame clones are kept and a portion is missing. Of around 20,000 clones in the sample, roughly 80% were seen once. The specimen was tumor tissue. These receptors were collected from a human donor with high-grade serous ovarian cancer.

This clone has more than one count but fewer than ten. This sequence joins TRBV18 and TRBJ2-7; D is ambiguous. The CDR3 has 12 residues. Between the trimmed V and J ends, which lost 3 bases and 2 bases, there was a span of 5 bases. CDR1 is KGHSH, CDR2 LQKENI, per germline. The DNA for the CDR3 is TGTGCCAGCTCACCCACTGCCTACGAGCAGTACTTC. Translating gives CASSPTAYEQYF.

The chain joins TRBV5-5 to TRBJ1-1; D gene ambiguous. Trimming shortened V by 0 bases and J by 2 bases, and 5 bases separated the two germline ends. Germline-derived CDR1 and CDR2 are SGHKS and YYEKEE (reference sequence). CDR3 length equals 13 residues. The CDR3 region is CASSLDLNTEAFF. The CDR3 bases are TGTGCCAGCAGCTTGGACCTAAACACTGAAGCTTTCTTT.

V usage is TRBV28 and J usage is TRBJ1-2; TRBD1 matches 7 bases. V shed 6 bases, J shed 4 bases, and the junction held 8 bases outside the gene matches. CDR1 and CDR2 from the germline V gene are MDHEN and SYDVKM. The CDR3 is 14 amino acids. The CDR3 loop is CASSSDREAYGYTF. CDR3 in DNA: TGTGCCAGCAGCTCCGACAGGGAAGCCTATGGCTACACCTTC.